These T cell receptor beta chains were read from a single sample in a study of T-cell reconstitution after alpha-beta-depleted transplantation in children. MiXCR, applied by TCRdb to the PCR reads, yields one record per CDR3 protein. Among hundreds of thousands of distinct CDR3 sequences listed, roughly 8.2% were seen once. Here the sequenced sample was peripheral blood, taken 360 days after TCRalphabeta/CD19-depleted stem cell transplant. The receptors derive from a female patient aged 2-10 years who had a stem cell transplant for Fanconi anemia, so the T cells may come from the graft donor. Each CDR3 is given with its conserved first and last residue. Each record gives: J gene, D gene, clone size, V gene, CDR3 protein, CDR3 DNA. A D gene is named only where the DNA matches it firmly. Only part of the rows carry a size: once, few, many, or a class if the clone is expanded.

J gene: TRBJ2-2; D gene: -; clone size: many; V gene: TRBV29-1; CDR3 protein: CSVGRATGELFF; CDR3 DNA: TGCAGCGTTGGCAGGGCCACCGGGGAGCTGTTTTTT
J gene: TRBJ2-7; D gene: -; clone size: many; V gene: TRBV6-2/TRBV6-3; CDR3 protein: CASSLDGTYEQYF; CDR3 DNA: TGTGCCAGCAGTCTCGACGGGACCTACGAGCAGTACTTC
J gene: TRBJ1-4; D gene: TRBD1; clone size: few; V gene: TRBV7-8; CDR3 protein: CASSLDPDRGDNEKLFF; CDR3 DNA: TGTGCCAGCAGCTTAGACCCGGACAGGGGCGATAATGAAAAACTGTTTTTT
J gene: TRBJ2-5; D gene: -; clone size: few; V gene: TRBV7-6; CDR3 protein: CASSLGGGDAETQYF; CDR3 DNA: TGTGCCAGCAGCCTGGGAGGGGGCGACGCGGAGACCCAGTACTTC
J gene: TRBJ2-1; D gene: TRBD2; clone size: many; V gene: TRBV20-1; CDR3 protein: CSASPSGNFYNEQFF; CDR3 DNA: TGCAGTGCTAGCCCTAGCGGAAACTTCTACAATGAGCAGTTCTTC
J gene: TRBJ2-3; D gene: TRBD2; clone size: -; V gene: TRBV7-9; CDR3 protein: CASSLRVSGGVTDTQYF; CDR3 DNA: TGTGCCAGCAGCTTAAGAGTATCCGGGGGGGTCACAGATACGCAGTATTTT
J gene: TRBJ1-2; D gene: -; clone size: -; V gene: TRBV28; CDR3 protein: CASSRYYGYTF; CDR3 DNA: TGTGCCAGCAGCAGGTACTATGGCTACACCTTC
J gene: TRBJ2-1; D gene: -; clone size: -; V gene: TRBV3-1; CDR3 protein: CASSPPRTISYNEQFF; CDR3 DNA: TGTGCCAGCAGCCCTCCGCGAACGATAAGCTACAATGAGCAGTTCTTC
J gene: TRBJ2-1; D gene: TRBD2; clone size: many; V gene: TRBV15; CDR3 protein: CATSKLAEPYNEQFF; CDR3 DNA: TGTGCCACCAGCAAACTAGCGGAACCATACAATGAGCAGTTCTTC
J gene: TRBJ2-1; D gene: TRBD2; clone size: many; V gene: TRBV29-1; CDR3 protein: CSGLAGYNEQFF; CDR3 DNA: TGCAGCGGGCTAGCGGGTTACAATGAGCAGTTCTTC
J gene: TRBJ2-7; D gene: -; clone size: -; V gene: TRBV14; CDR3 protein: CASSSPGAQYEQYF; CDR3 DNA: TGTGCCAGCAGCTCTCCCGGAGCGCAATACGAGCAGTACTTC
J gene: TRBJ1-2; D gene: -; clone size: many; V gene: TRBV7-2; CDR3 protein: CASSLSEQGYGYTF; CDR3 DNA: TGTGCCAGCAGCCTAAGTGAACAGGGCTATGGCTACACCTTC
J gene: TRBJ2-3; D gene: -; clone size: many; V gene: TRBV5-1; CDR3 protein: CASSFPTRTDTQYF; CDR3 DNA: TGCGCCAGCAGCTTCCCAACTCGCACAGATACGCAGTATTTT
J gene: TRBJ1-5; D gene: -; clone size: many; V gene: TRBV15; CDR3 protein: CATSRIPNQPQHF; CDR3 DNA: TGTGCCACCAGCAGGATTCCCAATCAGCCCCAGCATTTT
J gene: TRBJ1-2; D gene: TRBD1; clone size: few; V gene: TRBV20-1; CDR3 protein: CSAPTGQLSGINYGYTF; CDR3 DNA: TGCAGTGCTCCGACGGGACAGCTCTCAGGGATCAACTATGGCTACACCTTC
J gene: TRBJ2-1; D gene: TRBD1; clone size: many; V gene: TRBV7-2; CDR3 protein: CASSFRQGRNYNEQFF; CDR3 DNA: TGTGCCAGCAGCTTTAGACAGGGTCGAAACTACAATGAGCAGTTCTTC